Below, 9 T cell receptor beta chains from the same sample are listed, as sequenced in a study of T cells in Graves' hyperthyroidism and ophthalmopathy. Amplified regions were TCR beta CDR3 sequences from RNA transcripts. TCR CDR3 regions were first amplified by RT-PCR with HTBI primers. MiXCR, applied by TCRdb to the multiplex PCR reads, yields one record per CDR3 protein. This sample has about 290,000 distinct CDR3 sequences, with approximately 15% found just once. The sequenced sample was blood. Every receptor here comes from a woman in her forties with Graves' hyperthyroidism.

The table lists this clonotype with a few counts. The chain combines TRBV6-1 with TRBJ2-1; either TRBD1 or TRBD2 may supply D (5 bases each). V was trimmed by 5 bases and J by 5 bases, leaving 19 bases between them. CDR1 and CDR2 from the germline V gene are MNHNS and SASEGT. The CDR3 covers 16 residues. The CDR3: CASSLVHGTKNNEQFF. CDR3 coding DNA: TGTGCCAGCAGTTTGGTTCATGGGACCAAAAACAATGAGCAGTTCTTC.

In its sample, this clonotype was seen many times. V gene TRBV7-9 combines with J gene TRBJ2-3; TRBD2 aligns across 11 bases. There are 16 residues in the CDR3. The germline V gene encodes CDR1 SEHNR and CDR2 FQNEAQ (reference sequence). Trimming took 5 bases from V and 0 from J; bases not matched to a gene: 4. This CDR3 reads CASSPWTSGSTDTQYF. Written as DNA, the CDR3 is TGTGCCAGCAGCCCCTGGACTAGCGGGAGCACAGATACGCAGTATTTT.

This clonotype was seen only a few times. The V and J genes are TRBV14 and TRBJ2-7; D is tentatively TRBD1 or TRBD2 (5 bases each). Trimming took 2 bases from V and 2 from J, leaving 13 bases between them. This CDR3 contains 15 residues. CDR1 is SGHDN, CDR2 FVKESK, per germline. CDR3 residues: CASSQSQGATYEQYF. The CDR3 region has the DNA TGTGCCAGCAGCCAAAGTCAGGGAGCTACCTACGAGCAGTACTTC.

As concerns this clonotype: A much larger clone sits a single nucleotide away, making a read error possible. The chain employs TRBV7-2 and TRBJ2-1, with D unresolved. V was trimmed by 4 bases and J by 10 bases, leaving 17 bases between them. Germline CDR1 SGHTA, CDR2 FQGNSA. This CDR3 spans 14 amino acids. In nucleotides, the CDR3 is TGTGCCAGCAGCTCCCTCATGATAGCCCGGGAGCAGTTCTTC. It encodes CASSSLMIAREQFF.

Many counts were recorded for this clonotype. This chain links TRBV28 with TRBJ2-3, with 11 bases that match TRBD2. Losses at the gene ends were 6 bases for V and 5 bases for J; bases not matched to a gene: 10. The CDR3 has 16 residues. The germline V gene has CDR1 MDHEN and CDR2 SYDVKM. The CDR3 nucleotides are TGTGCCAGCAGACCTATCGGGACTAGCGGTTTAGATACGCAGTATTTT. It yields the protein CASRPIGTSGLDTQYF.

The table lists this clonotype with many counts. The V and J genes are TRBV12-3 or TRBV12-4 and TRBJ1-2; D gene ambiguous. Between the trimmed V and J ends, which lost 6 bases and 1 base, there was a span of 12 bases. The CDR3 loop spans 14 amino acids. CDR3 bases: TGTGCCAGCAGCCTGCGGGGATTTAACTATGGCTACACCTTC. This codes for CASSLRGFNYGYTF.

A note on this clonotype: Being one base from a much bigger clone, this may be a read error. The chain combines TRBV7-9 with TRBJ2-7; unclear D gene. Matching the DNA end better, TRBJ2-1 makes the J call doubtful. From germline, CDR1 is SEHNR and CDR2 FQNEAQ (reference sequence). This CDR3 contains 14 residues. CDR3 residues: CASSSPKNSYEQFF. As DNA, the CDR3 is TGTGCCAGCAGCTCTCCCAAGAACTCCTACGAGCAGTTCTTC.

This clonotype was counted many times. V is TRBV28 and J is TRBJ1-5, with D hard to call. V shed 4 bases and J shed 7 bases, with 8 bases lying between them. The CDR3 runs to 12 residues. Germline CDR1 is MDHEN and CDR2 is SYDVKM. The CDR3 reads CASSYGGQPQHF. CDR3 nucleotides: TGTGCCAGCAGTTACGGAGGACAGCCCCAGCATTTT.

This clonotype was seen ten or more times. The chain is built from TRBV5-1 and TRBJ1-1, with TRBD1 as a possible D gene (5 bases). Trimming cost V 0 bases and J 1 base, with 7 bases left between them. Per germline, CDR1 SGHRS and CDR2 YFSETQ. This CDR3 comprises 14 residues. CDR3 protein: CASSLETENTEAFF. As DNA, the CDR3 is TGCGCCAGCAGCTTGGAGACAGAGAACACTGAAGCTTTCTTT.